This T cell receptor beta chain was profiled in a study of T cell responses to AZD1222 COVID-19 vaccine. This CDR3 is 16 amino acids long. Produced via immunoSEQ multiplex PCR; TCRdb's table is partial and in-frame only. Of about 93,000 clones listed, over 75% are singletons. The TCR comes from an adult who received the AZD1222 COVID-19 vaccine. The starting material was peripheral blood, obtained 28 days after the second AZD1222 dose. This chain connects TRBV21-1 to TRBJ2-1. TRBV21-1 is a documented pseudogene. CDR3 sequence (DNA): TGTGCCAGCAGCCATCCTAAGGCAGCCGACTACAATGAGCAGTTCTTC. Protein: CASSHPKAADYNEQFF.